Following are 2 T cell receptor beta chains from one sample sequenced in a study of blood T cell repertoires in COVID-19. Data came from immunoSEQ multiplex PCR; TCRdb stores just in-frame clones and leaves some out. The profile shows more than 200,000 clones, around 84% of them singletons. Sequenced material: peripheral blood. Receptor source: a woman between 40 and 55 years old who had recovered from COVID-19.

V usage is TRBV19 and J usage is TRBJ1-5; no clear D. Germline CDR1 is LNHDA and CDR2 is SQIVND (reference sequence). Trimming stripped 6 bases from V and 2 bases from J, with 14 bases between. CDR3 size: 15 residues. CDR3 nucleotides: TGTGCCAGTAGCGACCAACACGGGGGCAATCAGCCCCAGCATTTT. Protein: CASSDQHGGNQPQHF. Complete variable domain (other parts from reference TRBV19 and TRBJ1-5): DGGITQSPKYLFRKEGQNVTLSCEQNLNHDAMYWYRQDPGQGLRLIYYSQIVNDFQKGDIAEGYSVSREKKESFPLTVTSAQKNPTAFYLCASSDQHGGNQPQHFGDGTRLSIL.

The V call is TRBV28, the J call TRBJ1-2; D gene unclear. V was shortened by 8 bases and J by 8 bases, with 15 bases between the two germline ends. CDR1 MDHEN and CDR2 SYDVKM come from the germline V gene. This CDR3 contains 12 residues. In nucleotides, the CDR3 is TGTGCCAGCTCCGATCTAGGTTACGGCTACACCTTC. Encoded protein: CASSDLGYGYTF.